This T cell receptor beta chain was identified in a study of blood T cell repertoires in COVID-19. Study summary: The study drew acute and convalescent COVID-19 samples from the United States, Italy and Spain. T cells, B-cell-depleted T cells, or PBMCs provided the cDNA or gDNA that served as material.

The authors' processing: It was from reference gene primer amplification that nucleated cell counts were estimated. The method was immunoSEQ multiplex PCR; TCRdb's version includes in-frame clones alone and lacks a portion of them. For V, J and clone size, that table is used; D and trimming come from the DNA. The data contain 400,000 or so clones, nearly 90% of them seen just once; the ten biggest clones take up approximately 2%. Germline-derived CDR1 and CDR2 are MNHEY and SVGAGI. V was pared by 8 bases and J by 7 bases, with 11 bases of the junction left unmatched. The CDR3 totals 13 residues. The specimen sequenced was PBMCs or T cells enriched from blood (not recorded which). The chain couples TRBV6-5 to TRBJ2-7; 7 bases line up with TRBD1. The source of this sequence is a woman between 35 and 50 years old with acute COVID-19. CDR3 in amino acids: CASADRAAREQYF. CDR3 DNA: TGTGCCAGCGCTGACAGGGCCGCGCGTGAGCAGTACTTC.